The 17 T cell receptor beta chains given below trace back to one sample, sequenced in a study of T cells after yellow fever vaccination. From the 5' RACE reads, TCRdb called clonotypes with MiXCR, one entry per CDR3 protein. Of a few hundred thousand distinct CDR3 sequences in the sample, 6.8% were seen once. The sequencing used PBMCs, collected around 45 days after the first yellow fever vaccination. Source of these receptors: a man aged 18 to 29 who received the YFV17D yellow fever vaccine.

This clonotype was detected many times. The chain has TRBV5-1 and TRBJ2-1; TRBD1 is a possible D gene (6 bases). V lost 0 bases, J lost 9 bases, and 10 bases lay in between. The CDR3 runs 13 residues. Germline CDR1 and CDR2: SGHRS and YFSETQ. The CDR3 region has the DNA TGCGCCAGCAGCTTGGACAGGGTCATTGAGCAGTTCTTC. Protein product: CASSLDRVIEQFF.

The rearrangement links TRBV5-6 to TRBJ2-6; tentative D call: TRBD1 (5 bases). The germline V and J ends were trimmed by 0 bases and 1 base, with 11 bases remaining between them. Per the germline V gene, CDR1 is SGHDT and CDR2 is YYEEEE. The CDR3 covers 17 residues. In DNA form, the CDR3 reads TGTGCCAGCAGCTTGGTAGACAGTTGGTCTGGGGCCAACGTCCTGACTTTC. It codes for CASSLVDSWSGANVLTF.

This clonotype showed up many times. As DNA, the CDR3 is TGCGCCAGCAGCCAATTAAACAGGGCGAGGAATTCACCCCTCCACTTT. Translation: CASSQLNRARNSPLHF. The chain links TRBV4-1 to TRBJ1-6, with D maybe TRBD1 (6 bases). The CDR3 consists of 16 residues. CDR1 is MGHRA and CDR2 is YSYEKL in the germline V gene. The ends were cut back, 2 bases at V and 7 bases at J, with 15 bases in the middle.

A few counts support this clonotype. This chain links TRBV7-2 with TRBJ2-7; either TRBD1 or TRBD2 may fit D (5 bases each). Trimming stripped 5 bases from V and 4 bases from J, with 15 bases between. This CDR3 contains 14 residues. The germline gives CDR1 SGHTA, CDR2 FQGNSA. CDR3 sequence reads: CASSPPSGPYEQYV. The DNA for the CDR3 is TGTGCCAGCAGCCCTCCTTCGGGGCCATACGAGCAGTACGTC.

This clonotype appeared a few times. The chain's CDR3 is CASSLRTVDTYEQYF. For the CDR3, the DNA is TGTGCCAGCAGCTTACGAACAGTAGACACCTACGAGCAGTACTTC. This chain connects TRBV7-2 to TRBJ2-7, with D unresolved. Trimming took off 2 bases at V and 2 bases at J, with 13 bases between the two ends. Germline CDR1 SGHTA, CDR2 FQGNSA. The CDR3 runs to 15 residues. The full variable domain, its missing parts supplied by reference TRBV7-2 and TRBJ2-7, is GAGVSQSPSNKVTEKGKDVELRCDPISGHTALYWYRQSLGQGLEFLIYFQGNSAPDKSGLPSDRFSAERTGGSVSTLTIQRTQQEDSAVYLCASSLRTVDTYEQYFGPGTRLTVT.

This sequence joins TRBV28 and TRBJ1-1, with 9 positions matching TRBD1. In germline, CDR1 is MDHEN, CDR2 SYDVKM. Trimming at V came to 6 bases and at J to 6 bases, leaving 8 bases not matched to a gene. CDR3 size: 14 residues. Written as DNA, the CDR3 is TGTGCCAGCAGCTCGGGACAGGGAGGATCTGAAGCTTTCTTT. The encoded protein is CASSSGQGGSEAFF.

This clonotype came up a few times. The J gene is TRBJ1-5, the V gene TRBV12-5; D remains unclear. The V gene's germline CDR1 is LGHNT and CDR2 FRNRAP. Trimming removed 5 bases from V and 7 bases from J, with 15 bases in between. This CDR3 is 14 amino acids long. The CDR3 DNA sequence: TGTGCTAGTGGTCCCCCCGGTCAGGTACAGCCCCAGCATTTT. Amino acids: CASGPPGQVQPQHF.

This clonotype was recorded many times. The rearrangement joins TRBV5-1 to TRBJ2-7, with unresolved D. The CDR3 totals 15 residues. Germline V CDR1 and CDR2: SGHRS, YFSETQ. V lost 0 bases, J lost 1 base, and 11 bases lay in between. The CDR3 sequence is CASSLGMIYSYEQYF. CDR3 DNA sequence: TGCGCCAGCAGCTTGGGAATGATTTATTCCTACGAGCAGTACTTC.

In this sample, this clonotype turned up a few times. V usage is TRBV28 and J usage is TRBJ2-7; TRBD1 is a possible D gene (6 bases). This CDR3 is built from 12 residues. Trimming stripped 7 bases from V and 4 bases from J, with 11 bases between. CDR1 is MDHEN, CDR2 SYDVKM, per germline. CDR3 loop: CASTNQGYEQYV. The CDR3, as DNA: TGTGCCAGCACTAATCAGGGGTACGAGCAGTACGTC.

V gene TRBV7-2 combines with J gene TRBJ1-6; D call uncertain. The CDR3 sequence is 16 residues long. The germline V and J ends were trimmed by 0 bases and 7 bases, with 13 bases remaining between them. Germline lookup yields CDR1 SGHTA and CDR2 FQGNSA. The CDR3 DNA reads TGTGCCAGCAGCTTAGCGGAGAGGGCCTTAAATTCACCCCTCCACTTT. Translating gives CASSLAERALNSPLHF.

The gene calls are TRBV9 and TRBJ2-1; 10 bases are a match to TRBD2. Looked up from germline, CDR1 is SGDLS and CDR2 is YYNGEE. The V and J ends lost 5 bases and 4 bases, in that order; junction bases with no gene match: 6. This CDR3 comprises 15 residues. Here the CDR3 DNA reads TGTGCCAGCAGGACGGGACTAGCGCCTTACAATGAGCAGTTCTTC. Residues: CASRTGLAPYNEQFF.

The chain combines TRBV7-2 with TRBJ1-2, with TRBD1 as a possible D gene (5 bases). The CDR3 totals 14 residues. Trimming stripped 8 bases from V and 4 bases from J, with 17 bases between. The germline V gene has CDR1 SGHTA and CDR2 FQGNSA. The CDR3 spells CASFPGDSSYGYTF. The DNA of the CDR3 is TGTGCCAGCTTTCCGGGGGATTCTAGCTATGGCTACACCTTC.

V usage is TRBV20-1 and J usage is TRBJ2-1; 7 nucleotides agree with TRBD1. Germline CDR1 reads DFQATT; CDR2 reads SNEGSKA (reference sequence). The CDR3 contains 14 residues. Germline trimming cut 0 bases from V and 6 bases from J; bases unmatched to any gene: 5. The CDR3 nucleotides read TGCAGTGCTAGAGATTACGACAGGGTCAATGAGCAGTTCTTC. Amino acid sequence: CSARDYDRVNEQFF.

This rearrangement joins TRBV5-1 to TRBJ2-1; 12 bases are shared with TRBD2. The CDR3 loop spans 16 amino acids. J was trimmed by 3 bases and V by 4 bases; bases with no gene match: 5. CDR1 is SGHRS and CDR2 is YFSETQ in the germline V gene. CDR3 nucleotide sequence: TGCGCCAGCAGCATAAGACTAGCGGGGGACTACAATGAGCAGTTCTTC. It specifies CASSIRLAGDYNEQFF.

This clonotype appeared a few times. This chain links TRBV25-1 with TRBJ2-1; TRBD2 matches 9 bases. Germline CDR1 is MGHDK and CDR2 is SYGVNS. The CDR3 extends over 18 amino acids. V lost 1 base and J lost 3; bases outside the gene matches: 10. CDR3 in DNA: TGTGCCAGCAGTGAATCAGATGTGCGGGGGGGCCGCTACAATGAGCAGTTCTTC. The encoded protein is CASSESDVRGGRYNEQFF.

J is TRBJ2-1 and V is TRBV24-1; D assignment may be TRBD1 or TRBD2 (5 bases each). Trimming shortened V by 6 bases and J by 0 bases, and 14 bases separated the two germline ends. The CDR3 is 16 amino acids. The germline V gene has CDR1 KGHDR and CDR2 SFDVKD. In DNA form, the CDR3 reads TGTGCCACCAGTCCTCTGGGGGAAAGCTCCTACAATGAGCAGTTCTTC. Amino acid sequence: CATSPLGESSYNEQFF.

The chain links TRBV10-3 to TRBJ1-6; TRBD1 matches 8 bases. This CDR3 is built from 15 residues. CDR1 is ENHRY and CDR2 is SYGVKD in the germline V gene. J gave up 6 bases and V 6 bases, and 7 bases lay outside the gene matches. The CDR3 DNA reads as TGTGCCATCAGCTCGGACAGGGCCGCTAATTCACCCCTCCACTTT. Translated: CAISSDRAANSPLHF.